The sequence of this T cell receptor (beta chain) was determined in a study of cytomegalovirus exposure and HLA in healthy donors. Whole-study findings and limits: Most TCR sequences proved rare, with some public TCRs found in many donors. Previous analysis showed most TCR beta V segments were productive about 87% or about 30% of the time.

This clone was seen more than once but under ten times. Its antigen remains unknown. Other DNA sequences in this specimen translate into the identical CDR3. The CDR3 runs 13 residues. Germline V gene data show CDR1 as SGDLS and CDR2 as YYNGEE. V lost 3 bases to trimming and J lost 2 bases, with 8 bases between them. 13 Jbeta primers and 60 Vbeta primers were used for the PCR. Assay: immunoSEQ multiplex PCR; the TCRdb copy retains only in-frame clones and omits some. The sample lists approximately 250,000 clones, around 80% occurring once. The chain joins TRBV9 to TRBJ1-1; TRBD1 might be the D (5 bases). This sequence was found in a boy between 10 and 17 years old in good health and CMV-seronegative. Specimen: PBMCs. Here the CDR3 reads CASSAGGNTEAFF. The CDR3 nucleotides are TGTGCCAGCAGCGCCGGGGGAAACACTGAAGCTTTCTTT.